A selection of T cell receptor beta chains follows, all from one sample in a study of naive and memory T cell subsets. MiXCR was run by TCRdb on the UMI-ligation and nested PCR reads, yielding one entry per CDR3 protein. This repertoire shows 140,000 to 150,000 distinct CDR3 sequences, approximately 24% found once; its top ten account for 0.085% to 0.11%. The material sequenced was naive CD4+ T cells from blood. These receptor sequences come from a human donor in good health. CDR3s include the opening cysteine and the closing phenylalanine or tryptophan. The order of the fields is J gene, clone size, D gene, V gene, CDR3 protein, CDR3 DNA. The D gene is left open where the match is weak. Some rows mark clone size as missing; the rest say once, few, many or name a class of expanded clone.

j_gene: TRBJ2-1; abundance: NA; d_gene: TRBD2; v_gene: TRBV5-1; CDR3aa: CASSMGLAGGPGNEQFF; CDR3nt: TGCGCCAGCAGCATGGGACTAGCGGGAGGGCCCGGCAATGAGCAGTTCTTC
j_gene: TRBJ2-3; abundance: NA; d_gene: NA; v_gene: TRBV29-1; CDR3aa: CSVPHIYTDTQYF; CDR3nt: TGCAGCGTCCCTCACATCTACACAGATACGCAGTATTTT
j_gene: TRBJ2-5; abundance: NA; d_gene: NA; v_gene: TRBV18; CDR3aa: CASSPLHQETQYF; CDR3nt: TGTGCCAGCTCACCGTTACATCAAGAGACCCAGTACTTC
j_gene: TRBJ1-5; abundance: NA; d_gene: NA; v_gene: TRBV21-1; CDR3aa: CASSKVETENNQPQHF; CDR3nt: TGTGCCAGCAGCAAAGTAGAGACAGAGAACAATCAGCCCCAGCATTTT
j_gene: TRBJ2-5; abundance: many; d_gene: NA; v_gene: TRBV20-1; CDR3aa: CSAERGETQYF; CDR3nt: TGCAGTGCTGAACGGGGAGAGACCCAGTACTTC
j_gene: TRBJ2-3; abundance: NA; d_gene: TRBD2; v_gene: TRBV29-1; CDR3aa: CSAPTSGRSDTQYF; CDR3nt: TGCAGCGCCCCGACTAGCGGGAGATCGGATACGCAGTATTTT
j_gene: TRBJ2-1; abundance: many; d_gene: TRBD1; v_gene: TRBV24-1; CDR3aa: CATSDEGQNLNEQFF; CDR3nt: TGTGCCACCAGTGATGAGGGACAGAACCTCAATGAGCAGTTCTTC
j_gene: TRBJ2-6; abundance: NA; d_gene: NA; v_gene: TRBV7-2; CDR3aa: CASSRRSGANVLTF; CDR3nt: TGTGCCAGCTCTCGTCGGTCTGGGGCCAACGTCCTGACTTTC
j_gene: TRBJ1-5; abundance: NA; d_gene: NA; v_gene: TRBV28; CDR3aa: CASSGGHLAPQHF; CDR3nt: TGTGCCAGCAGTGGTGGGCATCTCGCGCCCCAGCATTTT
j_gene: TRBJ1-3; abundance: few; d_gene: NA; v_gene: TRBV6-5; CDR3aa: CASSTQGFSGNTIYF; CDR3nt: TGTGCCAGCAGTACCCAGGGGTTCTCTGGAAACACCATATATTTT
j_gene: TRBJ2-1; abundance: NA; d_gene: TRBD1; v_gene: TRBV7-2; CDR3aa: CASSFRQGASWGQFF; CDR3nt: TGTGCCAGCAGCTTCCGACAGGGGGCCTCCTGGGGGCAGTTCTTC
j_gene: TRBJ2-1; abundance: NA; d_gene: TRBD2; v_gene: TRBV12-3/TRBV12-4; CDR3aa: CASLSSSGRNEQFF; CDR3nt: TGTGCCAGCCTCTCCTCTAGCGGGAGGAATGAGCAGTTCTTC
j_gene: TRBJ2-5; abundance: few; d_gene: NA; v_gene: TRBV5-1; CDR3aa: CASSLRGQAGTQYF; CDR3nt: TGCGCCAGCAGCTTGAGGGGCCAGGCAGGGACCCAGTACTTC
j_gene: TRBJ2-2; abundance: NA; d_gene: NA; v_gene: TRBV6-5; CDR3aa: CASAGLLSGELFF; CDR3nt: TGTGCCAGCGCGGGACTTCTTAGCGGGGAGCTGTTTTTT
j_gene: TRBJ2-5; abundance: NA; d_gene: TRBD1; v_gene: TRBV20-1; CDR3aa: CSAKQGSFILSSQYF; CDR3nt: TGCAGTGCTAAACAGGGGTCCTTTATCCTTAGTTCTCAGTACTTC
j_gene: TRBJ2-7; abundance: few; d_gene: NA; v_gene: TRBV7-2; CDR3aa: CASSRTRSYEQYF; CDR3nt: TGTGCCAGCAGTCGGACACGCTCCTACGAGCAGTACTTC
j_gene: TRBJ2-7; abundance: NA; d_gene: TRBD2; v_gene: TRBV18; CDR3aa: CASSPRTSGRDEQYF; CDR3nt: TGTGCCAGCTCCCCGAGGACTAGCGGGAGGGACGAGCAGTACTTC
j_gene: TRBJ2-3; abundance: few; d_gene: TRBD1; v_gene: TRBV5-1; CDR3aa: CASSYRQGALDTQYF; CDR3nt: TGCGCCAGCAGCTACCGACAGGGGGCCTTAGATACGCAGTATTTT
j_gene: TRBJ2-3; abundance: many; d_gene: TRBD2; v_gene: TRBV7-6; CDR3aa: CASSPIGEGLAGGSTDTQYF; CDR3nt: TGTGCCAGCAGCCCAATAGGTGAAGGACTAGCGGGAGGCAGCACAGATACGCAGTATTTT
j_gene: TRBJ2-1; abundance: few; d_gene: TRBD2; v_gene: TRBV5-1; CDR3aa: CASGVRGDSKFF; CDR3nt: TGCGCCAGCGGCGTCCGGGGGGACTCTAAGTTCTTC
j_gene: TRBJ2-1; abundance: NA; d_gene: NA; v_gene: TRBV7-2; CDR3aa: CASSPGTSNEQFF; CDR3nt: TGTGCCAGCAGCCCCGGGACTTCCAATGAGCAGTTCTTC
j_gene: TRBJ2-3; abundance: few; d_gene: TRBD2; v_gene: TRBV20-1; CDR3aa: CSARLAGVKDTQYF; CDR3nt: TGCAGTGCAAGACTAGCGGGAGTGAAAGATACGCAGTATTTT
j_gene: TRBJ2-7; abundance: many; d_gene: TRBD1; v_gene: TRBV10-3; CDR3aa: CAISDVTGAEQYF; CDR3nt: TGTGCCATCAGTGATGTGACAGGGGCCGAGCAGTACTTC
j_gene: TRBJ2-7; abundance: many; d_gene: NA; v_gene: TRBV28; CDR3aa: CASSLPDLQSYEQYF; CDR3nt: TGTGCCAGCAGTTTACCCGATTTGCAGTCCTACGAGCAGTACTTC
j_gene: TRBJ2-7; abundance: many; d_gene: TRBD2; v_gene: TRBV6-1; CDR3aa: CASSEAPAGAGYEQYF; CDR3nt: TGTGCCAGCAGTGAAGCTCCAGCGGGAGCGGGCTACGAGCAGTACTTC
j_gene: TRBJ1-4; abundance: NA; d_gene: NA; v_gene: TRBV20-1; CDR3aa: CSASSRQGTVEKLFF; CDR3nt: TGCAGTGCGTCCTCCAGGCAGGGGACGGTTGAAAAACTGTTTTTT
j_gene: TRBJ2-5; abundance: few; d_gene: TRBD2; v_gene: TRBV29-1; CDR3aa: CSVVRGLAEAAQYF; CDR3nt: TGCAGCGTTGTCCGGGGACTAGCGGAAGCGGCCCAGTACTTC
j_gene: TRBJ1-5; abundance: many; d_gene: TRBD1; v_gene: TRBV2; CDR3aa: CASSPDRGGQPQHF; CDR3nt: TGTGCCAGCAGTCCCGACAGGGGCGGTCAGCCCCAGCATTTT
j_gene: TRBJ2-1; abundance: few; d_gene: NA; v_gene: TRBV5-1; CDR3aa: CASSLDLRSYNEQFF; CDR3nt: TGCGCCAGCAGCTTGGACTTGCGGTCCTACAATGAGCAGTTCTTC
j_gene: TRBJ2-1; abundance: many; d_gene: NA; v_gene: TRBV6-5; CDR3aa: CASISPALEDNEQFF; CDR3nt: TGTGCCAGCATCTCTCCGGCCTTAGAGGACAATGAGCAGTTCTTC
j_gene: TRBJ2-1; abundance: NA; d_gene: NA; v_gene: TRBV12-3/TRBV12-4; CDR3aa: CASSPRPPRRDEQFF; CDR3nt: TGTGCCAGCAGTCCCCGTCCGCCGCGGCGGGATGAGCAGTTCTTC
j_gene: TRBJ2-7; abundance: NA; d_gene: NA; v_gene: TRBV12-3/TRBV12-4; CDR3aa: CASSLREDYEQYF; CDR3nt: TGTGCCAGCAGTTTAAGGGAAGACTACGAGCAGTACTTC
j_gene: TRBJ2-3; abundance: few; d_gene: NA; v_gene: TRBV9; CDR3aa: CASSVDSGAYTDTQYF; CDR3nt: TGTGCCAGCAGCGTAGACAGCGGAGCCTACACAGATACGCAGTATTTT
j_gene: TRBJ2-7; abundance: NA; d_gene: NA; v_gene: TRBV6-5; CDR3aa: CASMVGGGVNGQEQYF; CDR3nt: TGTGCCAGCATGGTCGGGGGCGGTGTCAACGGACAGGAGCAGTACTTC
j_gene: TRBJ2-7; abundance: NA; d_gene: NA; v_gene: TRBV18; CDR3aa: CASSPQSTTAEQYF; CDR3nt: TGTGCCAGCTCACCACAAAGTACTACAGCCGAGCAGTACTTC
j_gene: TRBJ1-2; abundance: NA; d_gene: TRBD1; v_gene: TRBV20-1; CDR3aa: CSTDRGNYGYTF; CDR3nt: TGCAGTACCGACAGGGGAAACTATGGCTACACCTTC